These 8 T cell receptor beta chains were sequenced from one sample in a study of cytomegalovirus exposure and HLA in healthy donors. PCR primers comprised 60 Vbeta and 13 Jbeta primers. The protocol was immunoSEQ multiplex PCR, while the TCRdb copy is restricted to in-frame clones and leaves out a portion. The sample lists 90,000 to 110,000 clones, under 85% occurring once. The sequenced material came from PBMCs. These receptors came from a young man in good health and CMV-seronegative.

The sample holds a few counts of this clone. The chain uses TRBV29-1 and TRBJ2-5; 8 bases match TRBD2. Trimming at V came to 6 bases and at J to 4 bases, leaving 10 bases not matched to a gene. CDR3 length equals 14 residues. Germline lookup yields CDR1 SQVTM and CDR2 ANQGSEA. CDR3 bases: TGCAGCGTCGGGCCGCCAGCGGGAGTAGAGACCCAGTACTTC. It translates to CSVGPPAGVETQYF. The full variable domain, in which reference TRBV29-1 and TRBJ2-5 provide the parts outside the CDR3, is SAVISQKPSRDICQRGTSLTIQCQVDSQVTMMFWYRQQPGQSLTLIATANQGSEATYESGFVIDKFPISRPNLTFSTLTVSNMSPEDSSIYLCSVGPPAGVETQYFGPGTRLLVL.

The chain recombines TRBV5-1 with TRBJ2-7; TRBD1 aligns across 9 bases. This CDR3 is built from 16 residues. Looked up from germline, CDR1 is SGHRS and CDR2 is YFSETQ. J was trimmed by 2 bases and V by 2 bases; bases with no gene match: 8. The CDR3 reads CASSFRGQGPPYEQYF. The CDR3 DNA follows: TGCGCCAGCAGCTTTCGAGGACAGGGGCCCCCCTACGAGCAGTACTTC.

This sequence joins TRBV2 and TRBJ2-5; 10 nucleotides match TRBD2. Trimming removed 4 bases from V and 1 base from J; junction bases left unmatched: 0. Germline values: CDR1 SNHLY, CDR2 FYNNEI. This CDR3 region has 14 residues. The CDR3 region is CASSGTSGQETQYF. CDR3 nucleotides: TGTGCCAGCAGTGGGACTAGCGGCCAAGAGACCCAGTACTTC.

The rearrangement uses TRBV10-3 and TRBJ2-2; perhaps TRBD2 as D (6 bases). V lost 3 bases and J lost 4, with 12 bases in between. Germline V gives CDR1 ENHRY, CDR2 SYGVKD. CDR3 length equals 15 residues. CDR3 sequence: CAISERQGGTGELFF. CDR3 DNA sequence: TGTGCCATCAGTGAAAGGCAGGGAGGCACCGGGGAGCTGTTTTTT.

This rearrangement joins TRBV9 to TRBJ2-1; 11 nucleotides line up with TRBD2. The CDR3 is made up of 14 amino acids. Germline trimming cut 2 bases from V and 9 bases from J; bases unmatched to any gene: 4. Germline V lookup: CDR1 SGDLS, CDR2 YYNGEE. The CDR3 spells CASSVTSGGLEQFF. The CDR3 nucleotides read TGTGCCAGCAGCGTCACTAGCGGGGGTCTTGAGCAGTTCTTC. The complete variable domain, with remaining parts taken from reference TRBV9 and TRBJ2-1, reads DSGVTQTPKHLITATGQRVTLRCSPRSGDLSVYWYQQSLDQGLQFLIQYYNGEERAKGNILERFSAQQFPDLHSELNLSSLELGDSALYFCASSVTSGGLEQFFGPGTRLTVL.

The chain is built from TRBV2 and TRBJ2-1, with D unclear. The CDR3 extends over 15 amino acids. The V and J ends lost 6 bases and 0 bases respectively, with 12 bases between them. Germline CDR1 is SNHLY and CDR2 is FYNNEI. The CDR3 sequence is CASRENRLSYNEQFF. For the CDR3, the DNA is TGTGCCAGCAGGGAGAACCGACTCTCCTACAATGAGCAGTTCTTC.

The gene calls are TRBV19 and TRBJ1-5, with TRBD1 matching 9 bases. The CDR3 runs to 14 residues. V lost 5 bases to trimming and J lost 6 bases; unmatched junction nucleotides: 5. CDR1 is LNHDA and CDR2 is SQIVND in the germline V gene (reference sequence). The CDR3: CASSGTGRGQPQHF. CDR3 nucleotide sequence: TGTGCCAGTAGTGGGACAGGGCGAGGTCAGCCCCAGCATTTT.

The chain joins TRBV4-3 to TRBJ1-4; D gene unclear. The V end lost 5 bases, the J end lost 3 bases, and 13 bases lay between the germline ends. The length of the CDR3 is 15 residues. Germline CDR1 and CDR2: LGHNA and YSLEER. Here the CDR3 DNA reads TGCGCCAGCAGCGGCTCCGAGGCCTCTAATGAAAAACTGTTTTTT. It codes for CASSGSEASNEKLFF.